The 11 T cell receptor beta chains below were found in one sample sequenced in a study of CD8 T cells in ankylosing spondylitis. From the 5' RACE reads, TCRdb called clonotypes with MiXCR, one entry per CDR3 protein. The sample consists of under 200,000 distinct CDR3 sequences, about 9.9% of them appearing once. The sample comprised blood, either unsorted or a sorted T cell fraction (not recorded which). These receptors all stem from a male donor with ankylosing spondylitis or in good health (not recorded which).

CDR3 nucleotides: TGTGCCAGCAGTGGCGGGCAGATGGAGACCCAGTACTTC. Its protein product is CASSGGQMETQYF. The chain links TRBV2 to TRBJ2-5, with a weak D call TRBD2 (5 bases). Trimming removed 4 bases from V and 5 bases from J, with 11 bases in between. CDR1 is SNHLY and CDR2 is FYNNEI in the germline V gene. This CDR3 region has 13 residues.

In this sample, this clonotype turned up many times. The rearrangement links TRBV12-3 or TRBV12-4 to TRBJ2-3, with D unresolved. V lost 5 bases, J lost 1 base, and 10 bases lay in between. The CDR3 sequence is 14 residues long. CDR3 coding DNA: TGTGCCAGCAGTCCCCCACGGCGCACAGATACGCAGTATTTT. It codes for CASSPPRRTDTQYF.

The chain carries TRBV28 and TRBJ2-7; TRBD1 matches at 7 bases. The trim removed 2 bases at V and 5 bases at J, leaving 6 bases unmatched. The length of the CDR3 is 14 residues. Germline CDR1 is MDHEN and CDR2 is SYDVKM. This chain's CDR3 is CASSLTQGDDEQYF. The CDR3 DNA is TGTGCCAGCAGTTTAACCCAGGGGGACGACGAGCAGTACTTC.

In its sample, this clonotype was seen many times. The V gene is TRBV12-3 or TRBV12-4, the J gene TRBJ1-2; TRBD1 is a possible D gene (6 bases). The CDR3 has 13 amino acids. V lost 7 bases and J lost 8, with 17 bases in between. The CDR3 loop reads CASTFTGAEGYTF. The CDR3 coding sequence is TGTGCCAGCACTTTTACGGGGGCTGAGGGCTACACCTTC.

The J gene is TRBJ2-5, the V gene TRBV15, with TRBD2 matching 8 bases. The CDR3 length is 15 residues. V lost 1 base to trimming and J lost 3 bases; unmatched junction nucleotides: 4. The V gene's germline CDR1 is LNHNV and CDR2 YYDKDF (reference sequence). CDR3 protein: CATSRASAGEETQYF. CDR3 sequence (DNA): TGTGCCACCAGCAGAGCGTCAGCGGGGGAAGAGACCCAGTACTTC.

V is TRBV5-1 and J is TRBJ2-5, with D possibly TRBD2 on 5 matching bases. This CDR3 spans 14 amino acids. Germline V CDR1 and CDR2: SGHRS, YFSETQ. V was pared by 3 bases and J by 3 bases, with 12 bases between. CDR3 region: CASSSLTRKETQYF. CDR3 DNA sequence: TGCGCCAGCAGCTCTCTAACTAGGAAAGAGACCCAGTACTTC.

This clonotype was recorded many times. V gene TRBV4-2 combines with J gene TRBJ1-5, with TRBD1 as a possible D gene (5 bases). Trimming stripped 5 bases from V and 3 bases from J, with 11 bases between. CDR1 is LGHNA and CDR2 is YNFKEQ in the germline V gene. The CDR3 contains 14 residues. The CDR3 here is CASSNSGTNQPQHF. Written as DNA, the CDR3 is TGTGCCAGCAGCAACTCGGGGACCAATCAGCCCCAGCATTTT.

The rearrangement links TRBV1 to TRBJ1-1. TRBV1 is listed as a pseudogene. The CDR3 spans 14 residues. CDR3: CTSSQGIFNTEAFF. As DNA, the CDR3 is TGTACCAGCAGCCAAGGGATTTTTAACACTGAAGCTTTCTTT.

Here the CDR3 DNA reads TGTGCCAGCAGCTTACCCCGGACTAGTACAGATACGCAGTATTTT. Its protein is CASSLPRTSTDTQYF. V is TRBV7-2 and J is TRBJ2-3, with TRBD2 identical over 7 bases. This CDR3 is 15 amino acids long. Germline CDR1 SGHTA, CDR2 FQGNSA. V shed 2 bases, J shed 3 bases, and the junction held 5 bases outside the gene matches.

This clonotype has only a few counts. The J gene is TRBJ1-5, the V gene TRBV6-2 or TRBV6-3; 9 positions agree with TRBD1. The ends lost 6 bases at V and 1 base at J; junction bases unmatched: 13. The CDR3 runs 18 residues. CDR1 and CDR2 (germline): MNHEY, SVGEGT. In DNA form, the CDR3 reads TGTGCCAGCAGCTACAACCTTAACAGGGGGCAAAGCAATCAGCCCCAGCATTTT. This encodes CASSYNLNRGQSNQPQHF.

There are many counts of this clonotype. The chain links TRBV29-1 to TRBJ2-7; 7 nucleotides line up with TRBD1. This CDR3 is 13 amino acids long. Germline V CDR1 and CDR2: SQVTM, ANQGSEA. After removal of 7 bases from V and 6 bases from J, the junction contained 12 bases not matched to a gene. The CDR3 region is CSGGKTGISEQYF. The CDR3 DNA is TGCAGCGGCGGAAAGACAGGGATCAGCGAGCAGTACTTC.